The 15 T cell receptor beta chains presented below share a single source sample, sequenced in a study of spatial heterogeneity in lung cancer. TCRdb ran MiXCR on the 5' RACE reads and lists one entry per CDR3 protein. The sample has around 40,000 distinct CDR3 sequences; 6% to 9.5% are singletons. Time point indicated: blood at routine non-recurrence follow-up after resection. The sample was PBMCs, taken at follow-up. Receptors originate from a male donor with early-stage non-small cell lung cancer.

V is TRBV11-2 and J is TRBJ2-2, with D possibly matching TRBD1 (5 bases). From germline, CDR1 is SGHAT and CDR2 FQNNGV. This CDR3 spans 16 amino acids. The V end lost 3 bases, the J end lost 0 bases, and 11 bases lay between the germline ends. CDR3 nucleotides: TGTGCCAGCAGCTTGTTGACAGTCTCGAACACCGGGGAGCTGTTTTTT. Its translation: CASSLLTVSNTGELFF. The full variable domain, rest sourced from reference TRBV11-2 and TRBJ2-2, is EAGVAQSPRYKIIEKRQSVAFWCNPISGHATLYWYQQILGQGPKLLIQFQNNGVVDDSQLPKDRFSAERLKGVDSTLKIQPAKLEDSAVYLCASSLLTVSNTGELFFGEGSRLTVL.

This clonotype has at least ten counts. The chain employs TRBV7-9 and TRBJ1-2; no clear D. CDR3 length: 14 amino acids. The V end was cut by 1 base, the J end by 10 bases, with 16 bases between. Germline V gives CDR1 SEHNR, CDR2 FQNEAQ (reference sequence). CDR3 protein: CASSLGNAGDSYTF. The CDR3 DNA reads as TGTGCCAGCAGCTTAGGAAACGCAGGCGACTCCTACACCTTC.

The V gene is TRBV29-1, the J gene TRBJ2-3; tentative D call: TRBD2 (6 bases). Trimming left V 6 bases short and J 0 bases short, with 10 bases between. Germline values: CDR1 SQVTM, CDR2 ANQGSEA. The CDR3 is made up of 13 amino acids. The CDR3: CSVLAASTDTQYF. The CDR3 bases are TGCAGCGTGTTAGCGGCGAGCACAGATACGCAGTATTTT.

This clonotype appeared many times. CDR3 bases: TGTGCCAGCAATGCAGGAGCCTCTATATTCAATCAGCCCCAGCATTTT. It encodes CASNAGASIFNQPQHF. This chain links TRBV6-1 with TRBJ1-5; D unclear. The V end lost 7 bases, the J end lost 3 bases, and 19 bases lay between the germline ends. Germline-derived CDR1 and CDR2 are MNHNS and SASEGT. The CDR3 covers 16 residues.

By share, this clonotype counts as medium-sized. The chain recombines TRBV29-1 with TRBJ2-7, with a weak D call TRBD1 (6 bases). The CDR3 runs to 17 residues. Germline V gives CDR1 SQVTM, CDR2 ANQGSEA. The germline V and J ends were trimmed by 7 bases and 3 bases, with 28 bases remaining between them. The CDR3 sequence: CSARSYGTGLKFYEQYF. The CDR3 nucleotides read TGCAGCGCACGTTCGTACGGAACAGGGCTTAAATTCTACGAGCAGTACTTC.

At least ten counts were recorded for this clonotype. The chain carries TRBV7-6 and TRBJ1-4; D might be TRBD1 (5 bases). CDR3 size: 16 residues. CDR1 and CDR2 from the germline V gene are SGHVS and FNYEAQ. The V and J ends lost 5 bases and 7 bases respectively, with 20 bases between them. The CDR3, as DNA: TGTGCCAGCAGCCCCCGTATGGGGGGATTATTTGAAAAACTGTTTTTT. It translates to CASSPRMGGLFEKLFF.

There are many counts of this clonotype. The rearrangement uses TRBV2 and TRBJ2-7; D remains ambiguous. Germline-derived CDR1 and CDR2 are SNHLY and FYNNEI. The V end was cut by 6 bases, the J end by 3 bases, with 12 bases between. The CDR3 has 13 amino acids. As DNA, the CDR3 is TGTGCCAGCAGATTGGACCTGAACTACGAGCAGTACTTC. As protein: CASRLDLNYEQYF.

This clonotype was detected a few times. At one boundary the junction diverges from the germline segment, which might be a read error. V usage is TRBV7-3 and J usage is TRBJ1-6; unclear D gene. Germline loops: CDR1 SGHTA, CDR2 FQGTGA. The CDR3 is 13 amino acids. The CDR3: CASSLKVGGSLPF. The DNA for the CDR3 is TGTGCCAGCAGCTTAAAGGTTGGAGGCTCTCTCCCCTTT.

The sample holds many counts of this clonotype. The CDR3 sequence: CASNRGAIYEQYF. Written as DNA, the CDR3 is TGTGCCAGCAATAGAGGGGCTATCTACGAGCAGTACTTC. This sequence joins TRBV6-1 and TRBJ2-7, with D perhaps given as TRBD1 or TRBD2 (5 bases each). The germline CDR1 and CDR2 sequences are MNHNS and SASEGT. Trimming left V 7 bases short and J 3 bases short, with 13 bases between. CDR3 length equals 13 residues.

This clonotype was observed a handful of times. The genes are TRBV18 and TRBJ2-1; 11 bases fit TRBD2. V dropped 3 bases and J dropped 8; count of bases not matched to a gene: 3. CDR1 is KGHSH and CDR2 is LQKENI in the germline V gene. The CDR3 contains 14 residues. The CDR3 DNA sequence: TGTGCCAGCTCACCGCGTAGCGGGGGGGATGAGCAGTTCTTC. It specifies CASSPRSGGDEQFF.

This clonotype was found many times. CDR3 nucleotide sequence: TGTGCCAGCACAAGACTCAAGGCTGGGGCTTTCTTT. Translating it yields CASTRLKAGAFF. This rearrangement joins TRBV6-1 to TRBJ1-1; D remains unclear. The V end was cut by 7 bases, the J end by 11 bases, with 17 bases between. The CDR3 length is 12 residues. Germline CDR1 MNHNS, CDR2 SASEGT.

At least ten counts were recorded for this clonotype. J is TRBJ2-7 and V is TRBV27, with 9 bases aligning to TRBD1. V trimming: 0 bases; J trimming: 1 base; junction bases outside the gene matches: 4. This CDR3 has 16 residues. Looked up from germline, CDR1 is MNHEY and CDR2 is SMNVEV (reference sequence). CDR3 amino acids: CASSLSTGGNSYEQYF. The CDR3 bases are TGTGCCAGCAGTTTATCGACAGGGGGAAATTCCTACGAGCAGTACTTC.

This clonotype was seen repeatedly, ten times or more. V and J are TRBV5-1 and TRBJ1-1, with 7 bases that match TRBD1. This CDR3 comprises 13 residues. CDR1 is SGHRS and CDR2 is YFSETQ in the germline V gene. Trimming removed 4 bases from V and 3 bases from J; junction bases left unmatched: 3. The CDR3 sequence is CASSDGQDTEAFF. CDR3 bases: TGCGCCAGCAGCGACGGACAGGACACTGAAGCTTTCTTT.

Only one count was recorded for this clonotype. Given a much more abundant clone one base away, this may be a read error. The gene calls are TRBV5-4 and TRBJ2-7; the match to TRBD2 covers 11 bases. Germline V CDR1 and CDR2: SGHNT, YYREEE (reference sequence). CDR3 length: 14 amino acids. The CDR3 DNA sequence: TGTGCCAGCAGCCCAGGGACTAGCGGCGACGAGCAGTGCTTC. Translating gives CASSPGTSGDEQCF.

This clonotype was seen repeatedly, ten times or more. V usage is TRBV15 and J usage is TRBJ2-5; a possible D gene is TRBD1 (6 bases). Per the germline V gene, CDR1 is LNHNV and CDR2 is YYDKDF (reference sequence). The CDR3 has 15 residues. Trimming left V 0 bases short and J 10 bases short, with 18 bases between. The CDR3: CATSRDHAGVPLQYF. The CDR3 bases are TGTGCCACCAGCAGAGATCATGCAGGGGTCCCGCTCCAGTACTTC. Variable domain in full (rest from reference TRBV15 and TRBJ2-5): DAMVIQNPRYQVTQFGKPVTLSCSQTLNHNVMYWYQQKSSQAPKLLFHYYDKDFNNEADTPDNFQSRRPNTSFCFLDIRSPGLGDTAMYLCATSRDHAGVPLQYFGPGTRLLVL.